Listed here are 22 T cell receptor beta chains from one sample, sequenced in a study of CD8+CD57+ T cells in acquired aplastic anemia. It was patients with CD8+CD57+ cell expansion by flow cytometry who were chosen for sequencing. Template material for TCR beta VDJ and CDR3 profiling consisted of genomic DNA. TCRdb fed the reads into MiXCR, producing one record per CDR3 protein. The table shows around 170,000 distinct CDR3 sequences, with 48% occurring only once. Input material: sorted CD4+, CD8+, or CD8+CD57+ T cells (not recorded which) from PBMCs. The receptors stem from a human donor with aplastic anemia.

This sequence joins TRBV28 and TRBJ1-3, with 7 bases lining up with TRBD1. CDR1 is MDHEN and CDR2 is SYDVKM in the germline V gene. This CDR3 has 14 amino acids. With V trimmed by 8 bases and J by 1 base, 5 bases remained unmatched. Here the CDR3 reads CASRDSISGNTIYF. Written as DNA, the CDR3 is TGTGCCAGCCGGGACAGCATTTCTGGAAACACCATATATTTT. Supplemented by reference TRBV28 and TRBJ1-3, the full variable domain reads DVKVTQSSRYLVKRTGEKVFLECVQDMDHENMFWYRQDPGLGLRLIYFSYDVKMKEKGDIPEGYSVSREKKERFSLILESASTNQTSMYLCASRDSISGNTIYFGEGSWLTVV.

This chain joins TRBV27 and TRBJ2-7, with 8 bases matching TRBD1. The CDR3 has 17 amino acids. J gave up 0 bases and V 4 bases, and 11 bases lay outside the gene matches. Germline V gives CDR1 MNHEY, CDR2 SMNVEV (reference sequence). Here the CDR3 DNA reads TGTGCCAGCAGTTCAAGAATCAGGGGGCCGTACTCCTACGAGCAGTACTTC. It codes for CASSSRIRGPYSYEQYF.

This clonotype was observed a handful of times. This chain links TRBV25-1 with TRBJ2-3, with TRBD2 matching 7 bases. V was clipped by 8 bases and J by 0 bases; unmatched bases: 11. The CDR3 consists of 16 residues. The germline V gene has CDR1 MGHDK and CDR2 SYGVNS. The chain's CDR3 is CASPTLGGTSTDTQYF. The DNA for the CDR3 is TGTGCCAGCCCCACCCTCGGGGGGACTAGCACAGATACGCAGTATTTT.

This clonotype was counted once. A much more abundant neighbour one base away suggests this may be a read error. The chain combines TRBV9 with TRBJ2-3; a weak D match, TRBD2 (8 bases). Between the trimmed V and J ends, which lost 2 bases and 3 bases, there was a span of 25 bases. Germline-derived CDR1 and CDR2 are SGDLS and YYNGEE. CDR3 length: 19 residues. The CDR3 DNA reads as TGTGCCAGCAGCGTGGGCAGGGGGTTTGCAGGACTAGCAACAGATACGCAGTATTTT. Protein: CASSVGRGFAGLATDTQYF.

The V gene is TRBV20-1, the J gene TRBJ2-5; 7 bases match TRBD1. V was pared by 6 bases and J by 3 bases, with 4 bases of the junction left unmatched. The V gene's germline CDR1 is DFQATT and CDR2 SNEGSKA (reference sequence). This CDR3 spans 12 amino acids. The CDR3 region has the DNA TGCAGTGCCACTACAGGGGAAGAGACCCAGTACTTC. Residues: CSATTGEETQYF.

The chain uses TRBV20-1 and TRBJ2-7; 11 nucleotides match TRBD1. V shed 5 bases and J 3 bases; nucleotides not matched to a gene: 3. Looked up from germline, CDR1 is DFQATT and CDR2 is SNEGSKA (reference sequence). This CDR3 has 13 residues. The CDR3 loop is CSAGTGGSYEQYF. Here the CDR3 DNA reads TGCAGTGCTGGGACAGGGGGGAGCTACGAGCAGTACTTC.

The chain is built from TRBV29-1 and TRBJ2-7; D may be TRBD1 (6 bases). V lost 3 bases and J 2 bases, leaving 8 bases between the germline ends. Per the germline V gene, CDR1 is SQVTM and CDR2 is ANQGSEA. CDR3 length equals 12 residues. The CDR3 spells CSVDQGPYEQYF. CDR3 sequence (DNA): TGCAGCGTTGATCAGGGGCCCTACGAGCAGTACTTC.

In this sample, this clonotype turned up once. The V call is TRBV5-1, the J call TRBJ1-5, with 7 nucleotides matching TRBD1. CDR3 length: 15 amino acids. Germline trimming cut 7 bases from V and 3 bases from J; bases unmatched to any gene: 10. Germline V gene lookup returns CDR1 SGHRS and CDR2 YFSETQ. Here the CDR3 reads CASGPDGQVNQPQHF. The CDR3 DNA is TGCGCCAGCGGACCGGACGGACAGGTCAATCAGCCCCAGCATTTT.

On this clonotype itself: The junction departs from the called germline gene at one end, perhaps through a read error. The rearrangement uses TRBV24-1 and TRBJ2-1; D perhaps matches TRBD2 (5 bases). Germline-derived CDR1 and CDR2 are KGHDR and SFDVKD. CDR3 length: 15 residues. CDR3 amino acids: CATSDAGSSYSEQFF. In DNA form, the CDR3 reads TGTGCCACCAGTGATGCTGGGAGCTCCTACAGTGAGCAGTTCTTT.

This clonotype was counted between two and nine times. The V gene is TRBV13, the J gene TRBJ1-5; the match to TRBD1 covers 7 bases. Germline-derived CDR1 and CDR2 are PRHDT and FYEKMQ (reference sequence). The V and J ends lost 0 bases and 7 bases, in that order; junction bases with no gene match: 6. The CDR3 has 15 residues. In nucleotides, the CDR3 is TGTGCCAGCAGCTTAGGGAGACAGGGTAGCCAGCCCCAGCATTTT. The encoded protein is CASSLGRQGSQPQHF.

This clonotype was seen many times. The rearrangement links TRBV19 to TRBJ2-1; D unclear. V lost 3 bases and J lost 6, with 9 bases in between. CDR3 size: 13 residues. Germline CDR1 reads LNHDA; CDR2 reads SQIVND (reference sequence). Here the CDR3 DNA reads TGTGCCAGTAGTATTGGACCAGCCAATGAGCAGTTCTTC. This encodes CASSIGPANEQFF.

This rearrangement joins TRBV2 to TRBJ2-7; D remains ambiguous. Trimming shortened V by 4 bases and J by 1 base, and 17 bases separated the two germline ends. The CDR3 is made up of 16 amino acids. Germline assignment: CDR1 SNHLY and CDR2 FYNNEI. CDR3 protein: CASSGRTGRPSYEQYF. CDR3 nucleotide sequence: TGTGCCAGCAGTGGCCGAACCGGACGACCTTCCTACGAGCAGTACTTC.

Comment on this clonotype: The junction does not match germline at one end; this may be a read error. The chain combines TRBV9 with TRBJ1-6, with no clear D. CDR3 length: 14 amino acids. Germline assignment: CDR1 SGDLS and CDR2 YYNGEE. The CDR3 loop is CASSVASYNSPPHF. CDR3 bases: TGTGCCAGCAGCGTAGCTTCTTATAATTCACCCCCCCACTTT.

This clonotype was counted many times. The chain joins TRBV6-6 to TRBJ1-3; TRBD1 is a possible D gene (6 bases). This CDR3 has 15 amino acids. Germline CDR1 is MNHNY and CDR2 is SVGAGI (reference sequence). V lost 4 bases to trimming and J lost 4 bases, with 14 bases between them. Here the CDR3 reads CASSSPTGSGNTIYF. For the CDR3, the DNA is TGTGCCAGCAGTTCTCCTACAGGGAGCGGAAACACCATATATTTT.

There are a few counts of this clonotype. The V call is TRBV13, the J call TRBJ2-1, with 14 bases matching TRBD2. The V segment lost 2 bases and the J segment 5 bases; nucleotides outside the gene matches: 5. Germline lookup yields CDR1 PRHDT and CDR2 FYEKMQ (reference sequence). The CDR3 length is 17 residues. This CDR3 is CASSLRTSGRFHNEQFF. As DNA, the CDR3 is TGTGCCAGCAGCTTAAGGACTAGCGGGAGGTTCCACAATGAGCAGTTCTTC.

In regard to this clonotype: This sequence may be a read error, since a much larger clone differs from it by one base. The missing conserved phenylalanine or tryptophan at the end of this CDR3 makes a read error likely. V usage is TRBV20-1 and J usage is TRBJ1-2; maybe TRBD1 (5 bases). The CDR3 spans 13 residues. V shed 3 bases and J shed 4 bases, with 12 bases lying between them. The V gene's germline CDR1 is DFQATT and CDR2 SNEGSKA (reference sequence). CDR3 loop: CSARTEAGYGYTL. The CDR3 DNA reads TGCAGTGCTAGGACAGAGGCGGGCTATGGCTACACCCTC.

There are a few counts of this clonotype. The genes are TRBV19 and TRBJ2-6; TRBD1 or TRBD2 may be the D gene (5 bases each). The V end was cut by 4 bases, the J end by 0 bases, with 7 bases between. The CDR3 runs to 15 residues. Germline assignment: CDR1 LNHDA and CDR2 SQIVND (reference sequence). CDR3 sequence: CASSRDVSGANVLTF. The CDR3, as DNA: TGTGCCAGTAGTAGGGACGTCTCTGGGGCCAACGTCCTGACTTTC.

The genes are TRBV4-1 and TRBJ1-2; D is possibly TRBD1 (5 bases). Trimming cost V 3 bases and J 1 base, with 18 bases left between them. This CDR3 comprises 17 residues. Germline CDR1 MGHRA, CDR2 YSYEKL. The CDR3 is CASSHPLRTGYNYGYTF. The CDR3 DNA reads TGCGCCAGCAGCCACCCCTTGCGCACAGGCTATAACTATGGCTACACCTTC.

This clonotype was counted at least ten times. The chain has TRBV20-1 and TRBJ2-3; 7 positions agree with TRBD2. Germline V gene data show CDR1 as DFQATT and CDR2 as SNEGSKA (reference sequence). The CDR3 covers 15 residues. With 3 bases clipped from V and 1 base from J, the junction kept 7 bases outside the gene matches. The CDR3 bases are TGCAGTGCTAGGGGTGGAACTAGCGGCACAGATACGCAGTATTTT. Protein sequence: CSARGGTSGTDTQYF.

The rearrangement links TRBV24-1 to TRBJ2-3; D might be TRBD1 or TRBD2, each matching 5 bases. The CDR3 length is 16 residues. V was shortened by 4 bases and J by 5 bases, with 18 bases between the two germline ends. Germline CDR1 reads KGHDR; CDR2 reads SFDVKD. In DNA, the CDR3 is TGTGCCACCAGTGAGCGAGGGGTGGGCGAGGGAGATACGCAGTATTTT. This codes for CATSERGVGEGDTQYF.

This clonotype was seen a few times. The chain has TRBV24-1 and TRBJ2-1; a possible D gene is TRBD1 (6 bases). In germline, CDR1 is KGHDR, CDR2 SFDVKD. The CDR3 totals 15 residues. V lost 0 bases, J lost 5 bases, and 10 bases lay in between. In nucleotides, the CDR3 is TGTGCCACCAGTGATTTGGAAAGGGACAACAATGAGCAGTTCTTC. This codes for CATSDLERDNNEQFF.

The table lists this clonotype with a few counts. This chain connects TRBV29-1 to TRBJ2-3; 7 nucleotides agree with TRBD2. The CDR3 spans 15 residues. Germline V CDR1 and CDR2: SQVTM, ANQGSEA. V lost 6 bases and J lost 1; bases outside the gene matches: 10. For the CDR3, the DNA is TGCAGCGTGGAAAGCGGGGCCCCCGGCACAGATACGCAGTATTTT. It encodes CSVESGAPGTDTQYF.